This entry features one T cell receptor (beta chain) sequence. As yet, its antigen is unknown. These data come from a study of shared clonotypes between healthy human individuals. Whole-study findings and limits: Richness estimates generally favored naive over memory subsets.

Measured with immunoSEQ multiplex PCR; TCRdb has only the in-frame clones, and not every one. The sample includes about 2.1 million clones, just over 90% seen only once; the top ten take 1.5% to 2%. Trimming pared 0 bases from V and 11 bases from J, leaving 11 bases between. This CDR3 comprises 13 residues. The germline V gene has CDR1 SGHRS and CDR2 YFSETQ. Naive CD8 cells, CD45RO-negative and positively selected for CCR7, excluded terminally differentiated effector memory CD45RA+ cells. This clonotype was obtained from a man aged 18 to 29 in good health. Some clones in this sample may be carry-over from other donors' samples. The rearrangement links TRBV5-1 to TRBJ1-4, with D tentatively TRBD1 (6 bases). Sequencing used naive CD8+ T cells from PBMCs. The CDR3 sequence is CASSLGQDQKLFF. Written as DNA, the CDR3 is TGCGCCAGCAGCTTGGGACAGGACCAGAAACTGTTTTTT. The whole variable domain, filled in from reference TRBV5-1 and TRBJ1-4, reads KAGVTQTPRYLIKTRGQQVTLSCSPISGHRSVSWYQQTPGQGLQFLFEYFSETQRNKGNFPGRFSGRQFSNSRSEMNVSTLELGDSALYLCASSLGQDQKLFFGSGTQLSVL.